What follows describes a single TCR beta chain. Antigen: not known. After skipping T cell sorting, the authors isolated total RNA from whole blood. The data were obtained in a study of monozygotic twins with inflammatory bowel disease. Broader study findings: Patients got different immunosuppressive treatments, which may have made their repertoires more variable. Resolution of different T cell subtypes was not achieved. A lone strong IBD-associated signal or clonotype found no support.

With the 5' RACE reads reprocessed, TCRdb shows one record per CDR3 protein and no DNA. This repertoire comprises around 200,000 distinct CDR3 sequences; its ten largest clones make up roughly 1.5%. The V gene's germline CDR1 is SGHRS and CDR2 YFSETQ. The CDR3 covers 13 residues. This chain connects TRBV5-1 to TRBJ1-1; TCRdb outputs TRBD1, but without DNA this stays unchecked. Sequencing was performed on blood. The receptor's source is a human donor with ulcerative colitis or Crohn's disease, or a healthy co-twin of an affected twin (not recorded which). The CDR3 loop is CASSLSGITEAFF.